These 10 T cell receptor beta chains were sequenced from one sample in a study of OX40 agonist ivuxolimab in advanced cancers. The table came from immunoSEQ multiplex PCR; TCRdb's copy has only in-frame clones and leaves some out. The table lists about 79,000 clones, roughly 88% of them singletons. Specimen: CD4+ or CD8+ T cells sorted from blood, collected in a trial of the OX40 agonist ivuxolimab. Receptors originate from an adult with an advanced solid tumor such as melanoma, head and neck, liver or kidney cancer.

CDR3 DNA: TGTGCCAGCCGACAGGCTAGCTCCTATAATTCACCCCTCCACTTT. This encodes CASRQASSYNSPLHF. The gene calls are TRBV6-5 and TRBJ1-6; D perhaps matches TRBD1 (6 bases). The CDR3 spans 15 residues. With 8 bases removed from V and 0 bases from J, the gap between germline ends came to 11 bases. Germline lookup yields CDR1 MNHEY and CDR2 SVGAGI.

The V call is TRBV4-1, the J call TRBJ1-6, with D hard to call. The CDR3 totals 17 residues. Germline CDR1 MGHRA, CDR2 YSYEKL. The V end was cut by 0 bases, the J end by 0 bases, with 9 bases between. The CDR3: CASSQEPSSSYNSPLHF. In DNA, the CDR3 is TGCGCCAGCAGCCAAGAGCCAAGCAGCTCCTATAATTCACCCCTCCACTTT.

This clone has only one observation. The genes are TRBV5-1 and TRBJ1-2; D is possibly TRBD1 (6 bases). Deletions cut 4 bases from V and 0 bases from J, with 10 bases between. CDR1 is SGHRS and CDR2 is YFSETQ in the germline V gene. CDR3 length equals 14 residues. The CDR3 region has the DNA TGCGCCAGCAGCATGGGGGCCTCTAACTATGGCTACACCTTC. This encodes CASSMGASNYGYTF.

The V and J genes are TRBV30 and TRBJ2-1, with D perhaps matching TRBD1 (5 bases). The germline V gene has CDR1 GTSNPN and CDR2 SVGIG (reference sequence). The CDR3 spans 16 residues. V lost 0 bases, J lost 7 bases, and 19 bases lay in between. The CDR3 DNA reads TGTGCCTGGAGTGTACTTCCCCCAGGGTTGGTAAATGAGCAGTTCTTC. This codes for CAWSVLPPGLVNEQFF.

The J gene is TRBJ1-2, the V gene TRBV12-5, with 7 bases fitting TRBD1. The CDR3 sequence is 15 residues long. V trimming: 6 bases; J trimming: 4 bases; junction bases outside the gene matches: 11. Per the germline V gene, CDR1 is LGHNT and CDR2 is FRNRAP. This CDR3 is CASGSGDSHFYGYTF. The DNA for the CDR3 is TGTGCTAGTGGGTCCGGGGACAGCCATTTCTATGGCTACACCTTC.

This chain joins TRBV18 and TRBJ1-3, with D possibly matching TRBD1 (5 bases). V was clipped by 0 bases and J by 2 bases, with 17 bases between them. The CDR3 has 18 residues. Germline V lookup: CDR1 KGHSH, CDR2 LQKENI. DNA for the CDR3: TGTGCCAGCTCACCACCGGGGCATACTACTGGACCTGGAAACACCATATATTTT. This codes for CASSPPGHTTGPGNTIYF.

CDR3: CASSDEVQVYEQYV. The CDR3 bases are TGTGCCAGCAGTGACGAAGTTCAGGTCTACGAGCAGTACGTC. This chain joins TRBV6-1 and TRBJ2-7, with D unclear. CDR1 MNHNS and CDR2 SASEGT come from the germline V gene. The V end lost 3 bases, the J end lost 3 bases, and 12 bases lay between the germline ends. The CDR3 runs to 14 residues.

The chain is built from TRBV28 and TRBJ2-2; D is perhaps TRBD2 (5 bases). V was clipped by 3 bases and J by 7 bases, with 9 bases between them. The germline CDR1 and CDR2 sequences are MDHEN and SYDVKM. The CDR3 spans 13 residues. The CDR3 region is CASSFRGDGELFF. Here the CDR3 DNA reads TGTGCCAGCAGTTTTCGGGGTGACGGGGAGCTGTTTTTT.

The chain employs TRBV5-1 and TRBJ2-5; perhaps TRBD1 as D (5 bases). Germline CDR1 is SGHRS and CDR2 is YFSETQ. This CDR3 region has 14 residues. Trimming removed 2 bases at V and 6 bases at J, with 14 bases between. CDR3 protein: CASSFTWGRQTQYF. The CDR3 coding sequence is TGCGCCAGCAGCTTTACATGGGGCCGGCAGACCCAGTACTTC.

The J gene is TRBJ1-2, the V gene TRBV19; maybe TRBD1 (6 bases). The CDR3 has 14 residues. The germline CDR1 and CDR2 sequences are LNHDA and SQIVND (reference sequence). V lost 5 bases to trimming and J lost 4 bases, with 14 bases between them. The CDR3 DNA reads as TGTGCCAGTAGTCTTCCAGGGGACGGCTATGGCTACACCTTC. It codes for CASSLPGDGYGYTF.